Below are 17 T cell receptor beta chains sequenced from a single sample in a study of T cell responses to AZD1222 COVID-19 vaccine (dated by TCRdb to 2020 to 2022). Library construction relied on the immunoSEQ multiplex PCR assay. TCRdb mirrors the immuneACCESS table, restricted to in-frame sequences. Some clones are absent from its copies; in checked studies, under half trace to an unresolved V gene, and the reason for the others is unknown. The sample table holds 86,000 or so clones, of which around 83% were seen once. The ten most abundant clones make up about 6% of the sample. The sample's time point label, decoded: about 28 days (+/-7) after the second vaccine dose. The sequences come from peripheral blood, collected 28 days after the second AZD1222 dose. All receptors come from an adult who received the AZD1222 COVID-19 vaccine.

The chain carries TRBV19 and TRBJ1-5; D not resolved. The germline V gene has CDR1 LNHDA and CDR2 SQIVND (reference sequence). CDR3 size: 16 residues. Trimming removed 7 bases from V and 7 bases from J, with 23 bases in between. The DNA of the CDR3 is TGTGCCAGTACCTCCAAGGGTCACACGGGCCTACAGCCCCAGCATTTT. Translated: CASTSKGHTGLQPQHF.

The V and J genes are TRBV9 and TRBJ2-3; 7 bases are a match to TRBD2. This CDR3 comprises 18 residues. V lost 0 bases, J lost 2 bases, and 12 bases stayed unmatched. CDR1 and CDR2 (germline): SGDLS, YYNGEE. CDR3 residues: CASSVAMGGTHYTDTQYF. CDR3 DNA: TGTGCCAGCAGCGTAGCTATGGGGGGGACCCACTACACAGATACGCAGTATTTT.

The rearrangement joins TRBV7-2 to TRBJ2-7; D might be TRBD2 (5 bases). The V end lost 3 bases, the J end lost 3 bases, and 15 bases lay between the germline ends. The CDR3 has 15 amino acids. The V gene's germline CDR1 is SGHTA and CDR2 FQGNSA. The CDR3 nucleotides are TGTGCCAGCAGCTTGTTCAGGCGGGCGAACTACGAGCAGTACTTC. Residues: CASSLFRRANYEQYF. Full variable domain (missing parts from reference TRBV7-2 and TRBJ2-7): GAGVSQSPSNKVTEKGKDVELRCDPISGHTALYWYRQSLGQGLEFLIYFQGNSAPDKSGLPSDRFSAERTGGSVSTLTIQRTQQEDSAVYLCASSLFRRANYEQYFGPGTRLTVT.

CDR3 DNA sequence: TGCAGCGTTGTAATACAGGGGGGGACAAATCAGCCCCAGCATTTT. Encoded protein: CSVVIQGGTNQPQHF. The rearrangement uses TRBV29-1 and TRBJ1-5; 8 bases are shared with TRBD1. The CDR3 sequence is 15 residues long. Germline CDR1 reads SQVTM; CDR2 reads ANQGSEA. With 4 bases clipped from V and 4 bases from J, the junction kept 9 bases outside the gene matches.

This clone turned up a few times. The rearrangement links TRBV5-1 to TRBJ2-2; tentatively, D is TRBD1 or TRBD2 (5 bases each). The V gene lost 4 bases and the J gene lost 1 base, with 8 bases spanning the gap. Germline V gene data show CDR1 as SGHRS and CDR2 as YFSETQ. This CDR3 comprises 14 residues. The CDR3 DNA follows: TGCGCCAGCAGCCGGGACCAGAACACCGGGGAGCTGTTTTTT. This codes for CASSRDQNTGELFF.

This clone has just a few counts. The gene calls are TRBV11-2 and TRBJ1-4, with TRBD1 as a possible D gene (5 bases). V was cut by 5 bases and J by 5 bases, with 18 bases left in between. Germline V gene lookup returns CDR1 SGHAT and CDR2 FQNNGV. The length of the CDR3 is 16 residues. This CDR3 is CASSPGTVIQNEKLFF. The CDR3 nucleotides are TGTGCCAGCAGCCCCGGGACGGTTATCCAAAATGAAAAACTGTTTTTT.

The chain links TRBV7-2 to TRBJ2-3; D may be TRBD2 (5 bases). There are 13 residues in the CDR3. Trimming took off 2 bases at V and 8 bases at J, with 11 bases between the two ends. Germline loops: CDR1 SGHTA, CDR2 FQGNSA. The CDR3 bases are TGTGCCAGCAGCTTACGCGGGTACGGTACGCAGTATTTT. Protein: CASSLRGYGTQYF.

This rearrangement joins TRBV3-1 (or the pseudogene TRBV3-2) to TRBJ2-2; D may be TRBD2 (6 bases). V was cut by 1 base and J by 5 bases, with 17 bases left in between. Germline CDR1 is LGHDT and CDR2 is YNNKEL (reference sequence). The length of the CDR3 is 17 residues. In nucleotides, the CDR3 is TGTGCCAGCAGCCAAGCAGCGGGCATCCGAGGGACCGGGGAGCTGTTTTTT. Protein: CASSQAAGIRGTGELFF.

This chain connects TRBV7-2 to TRBJ1-2; the D gene is possibly TRBD1 (6 bases). Germline lookup yields CDR1 SGHTA and CDR2 FQGNSA. Trimming pared 5 bases from V and 2 bases from J, leaving 15 bases between. The CDR3 runs to 15 residues. CDR3 DNA sequence: TGTGCCAGCAGCCCCCCCGGGGGCGCAAACTATGGCTACACCTTC. Amino acids: CASSPPGGANYGYTF. Full variable domain (remainder filled in from reference TRBV7-2 and TRBJ1-2): GAGVSQSPSNKVTEKGKDVELRCDPISGHTALYWYRQSLGQGLEFLIYFQGNSAPDKSGLPSDRFSAERTGGSVSTLTIQRTQQEDSAVYLCASSPPGGANYGYTFGSGTRLTVV.

CDR3 in amino acids: CASSLGRGETQYF. Written as DNA, the CDR3 is TGCGCCAGCAGTCTCGGGAGGGGGGAGACCCAGTACTTC. V gene TRBV4-1 combines with J gene TRBJ2-5; 8 positions match TRBD2. This CDR3 is 13 amino acids long. V was pared by 6 bases and J by 5 bases, with 5 bases of the junction left unmatched. The germline V gene encodes CDR1 MGHRA and CDR2 YSYEKL.

The chain is built from TRBV5-1 and TRBJ2-3; D assignment may be TRBD1 or TRBD2 (6 bases each). V was clipped by 4 bases and J by 0 bases, with 12 bases between them. Germline CDR1 and CDR2: SGHRS and YFSETQ. The CDR3 loop spans 15 amino acids. The DNA for the CDR3 is TGCGCCAGCAGCCAAAAAGGGGGGAGCACAGATACGCAGTATTTT. This translates into CASSQKGGSTDTQYF.

V usage is TRBV15 and J usage is TRBJ2-6; TRBD1 matches at 7 bases. Germline CDR1 is LNHNV and CDR2 is YYDKDF (reference sequence). V lost 8 bases and J lost 0; bases outside the gene matches: 7. This CDR3 is 16 amino acids long. Here the CDR3 DNA reads TGTGCCACCCGGTTCCAGGGGGACTCTGGGGCCAACGTCCTGACTTTC. It codes for CATRFQGDSGANVLTF.

V and J are TRBV7-2 and TRBJ2-5; tentative D call: TRBD2 (5 bases). This CDR3 contains 15 residues. Trimming stripped 2 bases from V and 7 bases from J, with 17 bases between. Germline lookup yields CDR1 SGHTA and CDR2 FQGNSA. This CDR3 is CASSLNSADLGTQYF. Written as DNA, the CDR3 is TGTGCCAGCAGCTTAAATAGCGCGGACCTAGGGACCCAGTACTTC.

This rearrangement joins TRBV7-3 to TRBJ1-2; TRBD1 is a possible D gene (5 bases). CDR1 SGHTA and CDR2 FQGTGA come from the germline V gene. The CDR3 runs 14 residues. The V gene lost 1 base and the J gene lost 4 bases, with 10 bases spanning the gap. CDR3 in amino acids: CASSLNAGTYGYTF. The DNA for the CDR3 is TGTGCCAGCAGCTTAAACGCGGGGACCTATGGCTACACCTTC.

The chain is built from TRBV11-2 and TRBJ2-3; 11 bases fit TRBD2. The germline V gene encodes CDR1 SGHAT and CDR2 FQNNGV. The CDR3 spans 17 residues. V trimming: 5 bases; J trimming: 0 bases; junction bases outside the gene matches: 7. This CDR3 reads CASSPRLAGLSTDTQYF. For the CDR3, the DNA is TGTGCCAGCAGCCCCCGACTAGCGGGGTTGAGCACAGATACGCAGTATTTT. Combining the CDR3 with reference TRBV11-2 and TRBJ2-3 gives the whole variable domain EAGVAQSPRYKIIEKRQSVAFWCNPISGHATLYWYQQILGQGPKLLIQFQNNGVVDDSQLPKDRFSAERLKGVDSTLKIQPAKLEDSAVYLCASSPRLAGLSTDTQYFGPGTRLTVL.

The gene calls are TRBV2 and TRBJ1-2; D is possibly TRBD1 (5 bases). Germline V CDR1 and CDR2: SNHLY, FYNNEI. This CDR3 comprises 12 residues. V gave up 4 bases and J gave up 3 bases, with 6 bases separating them. The CDR3, as DNA: TGTGCCAGCAGTGGGGGGGACTATGGCTACACCTTC. Translated, it gives CASSGGDYGYTF.

The chain links TRBV6-4 to TRBJ2-1; TRBD2 matches at 7 bases. Trimming at V came to 6 bases and at J to 7 bases, leaving 9 bases not matched to a gene. The CDR3 length is 14 residues. CDR1 and CDR2 from the germline V gene are MRHNA and SNTAGT. CDR3 loop: CASSRLAPPNEQFF. The DNA for the CDR3 is TGTGCCAGCAGCAGACTAGCCCCCCCGAATGAGCAGTTCTTC.